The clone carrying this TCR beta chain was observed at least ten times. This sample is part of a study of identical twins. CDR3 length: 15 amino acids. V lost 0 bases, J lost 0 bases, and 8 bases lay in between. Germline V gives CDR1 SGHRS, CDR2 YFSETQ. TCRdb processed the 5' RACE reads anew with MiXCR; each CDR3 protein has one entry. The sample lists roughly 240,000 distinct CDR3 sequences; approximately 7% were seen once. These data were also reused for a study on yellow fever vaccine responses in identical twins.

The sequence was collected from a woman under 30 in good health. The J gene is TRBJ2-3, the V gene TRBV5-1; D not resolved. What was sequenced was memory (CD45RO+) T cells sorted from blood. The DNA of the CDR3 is TGCGCCAGCAGCTTGGGGACGGCTAGCACAGATACGCAGTATTTT. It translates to CASSLGTASTDTQYF.